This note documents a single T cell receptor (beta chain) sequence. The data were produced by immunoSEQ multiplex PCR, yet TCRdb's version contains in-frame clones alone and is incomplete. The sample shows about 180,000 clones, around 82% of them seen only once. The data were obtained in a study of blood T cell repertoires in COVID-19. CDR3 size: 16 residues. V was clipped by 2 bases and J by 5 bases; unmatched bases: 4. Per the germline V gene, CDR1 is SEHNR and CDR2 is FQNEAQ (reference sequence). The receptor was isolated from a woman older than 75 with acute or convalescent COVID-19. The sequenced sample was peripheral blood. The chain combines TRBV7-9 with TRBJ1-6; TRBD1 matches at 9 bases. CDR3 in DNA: TGTGCCAGCAGCTTAACGGGACAGGGTAATAATTCACCCCTCCACTTT. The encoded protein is CASSLTGQGNNSPLHF.